This T cell receptor (beta chain) was identified during a study of spatial heterogeneity in lung cancer. TCRdb called the 5' RACE reads again in MiXCR, with one record for every CDR3 protein. The data hold about 38,000 distinct CDR3 sequences, with more than 4.5% observed a single time. There are a few counts of this clonotype. Its antigen is undetermined. Study-wide points: The appearance of ubiquitous expanded tumor TCRs in blood was greater at resection than follow-up.

Time point reported: sample taken at primary tumor resection. A total of approximately 70 untreated early-stage non-small cell lung cancer patients served as donors. V was pared by 3 bases and J by 3 bases, with 1 base of the junction left unmatched. The CDR3 is made up of 13 amino acids. The sample here was PBMCs, taken at surgery. The origin of this receptor is a female donor with early-stage non-small cell lung cancer. The gene calls are TRBV12-3 or TRBV12-4 and TRBJ2-7; TRBD2 agrees at 8 bases. The chain's CDR3 is CASSFLAGYEQYF. CDR3 sequence (DNA): TGTGCCAGCAGTTTCCTAGCGGGCTACGAGCAGTACTTC.